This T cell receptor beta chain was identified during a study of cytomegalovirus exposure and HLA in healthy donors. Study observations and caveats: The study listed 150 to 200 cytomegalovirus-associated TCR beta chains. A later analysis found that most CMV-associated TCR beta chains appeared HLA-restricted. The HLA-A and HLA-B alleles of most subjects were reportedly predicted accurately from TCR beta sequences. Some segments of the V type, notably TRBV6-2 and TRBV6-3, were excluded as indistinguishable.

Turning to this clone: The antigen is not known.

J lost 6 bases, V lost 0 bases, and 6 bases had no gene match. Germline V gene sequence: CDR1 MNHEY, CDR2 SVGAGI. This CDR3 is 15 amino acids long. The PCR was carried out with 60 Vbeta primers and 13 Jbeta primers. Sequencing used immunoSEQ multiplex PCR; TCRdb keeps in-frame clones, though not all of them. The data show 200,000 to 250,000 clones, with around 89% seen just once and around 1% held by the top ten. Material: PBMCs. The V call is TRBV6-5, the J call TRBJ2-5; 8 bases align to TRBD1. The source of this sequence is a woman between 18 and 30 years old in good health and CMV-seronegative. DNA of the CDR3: TGTGCCAGCAGTTACTCCGGGACAGGTGATAAGACCCAGTACTTC. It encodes CASSYSGTGDKTQYF.